The 2 T cell receptor beta chains listed next were all sequenced from one sample in a study of blood T cell repertoires in COVID-19. Sequenced by immunoSEQ multiplex PCR; TCRdb stores in-frame clones only, minus some. This repertoire shows 150,000 to 200,000 clones, around 85% found once; its top ten account for over 7.5%. Sequencing was done on a sample of peripheral blood. The receptors were gathered from a man between 45 and 60 years old with active or convalescent COVID-19.

The gene calls are TRBV7-3 and TRBJ2-1; D remains ambiguous. This CDR3 has 15 residues. Germline V CDR1 and CDR2: SGHTA, FQGTGA. With 2 bases removed from V and 2 bases from J, the gap between germline ends came to 10 bases. In nucleotides, the CDR3 is TGTGCCAGCAGCTTACTCAAGCAGGCCTACAATGAGCAGTTCTTC. The encoded protein is CASSLLKQAYNEQFF.

The rearrangement links TRBV11-3 to TRBJ2-1; 12 nucleotides align to TRBD2. Trimming took 5 bases from V and 8 from J; bases not matched to a gene: 7. The germline CDR1 and CDR2 sequences are SGHNT and YENEEA. CDR3 length equals 15 residues. CDR3 sequence (DNA): TGTGCCAGCAGCCTCAGGACTAGCGGGACTGATGAGCAGTTCTTC. As protein: CASSLRTSGTDEQFF.